What follows is one T cell receptor (beta chain) and its context. The antigen is unknown. This specimen comes from a study of OX40 agonist ivuxolimab in advanced cancers. Study in general: Each patient was given ivuxolimab into a vein every 2 weeks, at 0.01 to 10 mg/kg. Males comprised approximately 81% of the group, whose mean age was roughly 64 years (range 23 to 79). Study-wide points: Relative to CD4+ cells, CD8+ T cells on average had more expanded clones.

V was pared by 4 bases and J by 3 bases, with 8 bases of the junction left unmatched. CDR3 length: 16 residues. From germline, CDR1 is SGHKS and CDR2 YYEKEE (reference sequence). Patients with autoimmune history or systemic immunosuppression were excluded. The protocol was immunoSEQ multiplex PCR, while the TCRdb copy is restricted to in-frame clones and leaves out a portion. The sample has 70,000 to 90,000 clones, more than 65% seen once. The input for sequencing was CD4+ or CD8+ T cells sorted from blood, taken in a trial of the OX40 agonist ivuxolimab. The chain combines TRBV5-5 with TRBJ2-3; 10 bases agree with TRBD1. The TCR was taken from an adult with an advanced solid tumor such as melanoma, head and neck, liver or kidney cancer. This CDR3 reads CASSQRQGARTDTQYF. Written as DNA, the CDR3 is TGTGCCAGCAGCCAACGACAGGGGGCGCGGACAGATACGCAGTATTTT.